These T cell receptor beta chains were read from a single sample in a study of T cell responses to AZD1222 COVID-19 vaccine. Data came from immunoSEQ multiplex PCR; TCRdb stores just in-frame clones and leaves some out. The profile covers roughly 120,000 clones, with roughly 88% appearing a single time and over 10% taken by the ten largest. Material: peripheral blood, obtained on day 0 of MenACWY control vaccination. The source of these receptors is an adult in good health. CDR3s include the opening cysteine and the closing phenylalanine or tryptophan. D genes are given only for firm matches. Clone size is given for some rows only: seen once, a few or many times, or a class if the clone is expanded.

D gene,clone size,V gene,J gene,CDR3 protein,CDR3 DNA
TRBD1,NA,TRBV28,TRBJ2-7,CASSFMGQGLGEQYF,TGTGCCAGCAGTTTCATGGGACAGGGTCTGGGAGAGCAGTACTTC
NA,NA,TRBV5-1,TRBJ1-1,CASSLASAMNTEAFF,TGCGCCAGCAGCTTGGCCAGTGCAATGAACACTGAAGCTTTCTTT
NA,NA,TRBV18,TRBJ2-1,CASSPRQGPSYNEQFF,TGTGCCAGCTCACCACGCCAGGGCCCTTCCTACAATGAGCAGTTCTTC
TRBD2,NA,TRBV7-8,TRBJ2-1,CASSVLSGGALEQFF,TGTGCCAGCAGCGTCCTTAGCGGGGGGGCCCTTGAGCAGTTCTTC
TRBD1,NA,TRBV7-3,TRBJ2-5,CASSPTGQAGETQYF,TGTGCCAGCAGCCCTACGGGACAGGCTGGAGAGACCCAGTACTTC
NA,once,TRBV6-2/TRBV6-3,TRBJ2-7,CASSPRRRRPLYEQYF,TGTGCCAGCAGCCCTCGTCGCCGTCGGCCCCTTTACGAGCAGTACTTC
TRBD1,once,TRBV29-1,TRBJ2-4,CSVVQGSNIQYF,TGCAGCGTGGTACAGGGGAGTAACATTCAGTACTTC
TRBD1,once,TRBV29-1,TRBJ2-1,CSVDGQGERVIDEQFF,TGCAGCGTTGATGGACAGGGGGAGCGCGTGATCGATGAGCAGTTCTTC
TRBD1,once,TRBV19,TRBJ1-6,CASSVGQGVSPLHF,TGTGCCAGTAGTGTCGGACAGGGGGTCTCCCCCCTCCACTTT
NA,NA,TRBV18,TRBJ1-2,CASSTNRDFYTF,TGTGCCAGCTCAACCAACAGGGATTTCTACACCTTC
NA,NA,TRBV13,TRBJ2-5,CASSQETQYF,TGTGCCAGCAGTCAAGAGACCCAGTACTTC
NA,few,TRBV2,TRBJ1-5,CASSEGADGGQPQHF,TGTGCCAGCAGTGAAGGGGCGGACGGAGGCCAGCCCCAGCATTTT
NA,once,TRBV19,TRBJ2-7,CASSMDPVTYEQYF,TGTGCCAGTAGTATGGATCCTGTTACCTACGAGCAGTACTTC
TRBD2,NA,TRBV24-1,TRBJ2-1,CATSDESGTSGGMSYNEQFF,TGTGCCACCAGTGATGAATCCGGGACTAGCGGGGGGATGTCCTACAATGAGCAGTTCTTC
NA,NA,TRBV7-9,TRBJ1-1,CASSFQGTTEAFF,TGTGCCAGCAGCTTCCAGGGGACCACTGAAGCTTTCTTT
NA,NA,TRBV7-9,TRBJ2-7,CASSLNLGYEQYF,TGTGCCAGCAGCTTAAATCTTGGCTACGAGCAGTACTTC
NA,NA,TRBV28,TRBJ2-3,CASSFQGPTDTQYF,TGTGCCAGCAGTTTCCAGGGACCCACAGATACGCAGTATTTT